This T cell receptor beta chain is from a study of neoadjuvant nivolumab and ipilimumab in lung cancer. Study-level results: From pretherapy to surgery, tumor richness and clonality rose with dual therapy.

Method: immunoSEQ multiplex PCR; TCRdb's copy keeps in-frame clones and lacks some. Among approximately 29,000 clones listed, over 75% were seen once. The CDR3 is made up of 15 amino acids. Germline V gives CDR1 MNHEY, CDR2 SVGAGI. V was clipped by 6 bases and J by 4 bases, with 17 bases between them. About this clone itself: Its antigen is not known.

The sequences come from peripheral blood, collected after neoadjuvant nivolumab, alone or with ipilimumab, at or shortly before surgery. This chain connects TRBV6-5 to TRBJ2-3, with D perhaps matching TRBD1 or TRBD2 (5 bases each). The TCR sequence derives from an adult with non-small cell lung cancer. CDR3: CASREAGAASDTQYF. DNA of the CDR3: TGTGCCAGCAGAGAGGCCGGGGCAGCCTCAGATACGCAGTATTTT.